This entry lists 26 T cell receptor beta chains sequenced from one sample in a study of cytomegalovirus exposure and HLA in healthy donors (dated by TCRdb to about 2017). The method was the immunoSEQ multiplex PCR assay. TCRdb provides this immuneACCESS table in a form limited to in-frame rearrangements. Some clones are lacking; in checked studies, under half of them reflect an unresolved V gene, and why the rest are absent is not known. This sample has about 73,000 clones in its table, and around 90% of those were observed once. 3% to 4% of the sample lies in the top ten. The material sequenced was PBMCs. These TCRs come from a woman between 18 and 30 years old in good health and CMV-seropositive.

The chain links TRBV28 to TRBJ2-5; a weak D match, TRBD2 (5 bases). The CDR3 sequence is 14 residues long. Germline CDR1 MDHEN, CDR2 SYDVKM. The V and J ends lost 10 bases and 2 bases respectively, with 17 bases between them. In DNA form, the CDR3 reads TGTGCCATCGGAGGCGGGCAGCCTCAAGAGACCCAGTACTTC. It translates to CAIGGGQPQETQYF.

This clone has a single count. The chain joins TRBV6-6 to TRBJ1-1; D unclear. Trimming pared 11 bases from V and 2 bases from J, leaving 12 bases between. CDR3 length: 12 amino acids. Germline V gene lookup returns CDR1 MNHNY and CDR2 SVGAGI (reference sequence). The CDR3 reads CAGRRDNTEAFF. The CDR3 region has the DNA TGTGCCGGTCGACGGGATAACACTGAAGCTTTCTTT.

V and J are TRBV6-4 and TRBJ2-3; D is perhaps TRBD1 (6 bases). This CDR3 is 16 amino acids long. The V gene's germline CDR1 is MRHNA and CDR2 SNTAGT. V shed 0 bases and J shed 4 bases, with 14 bases lying between them. The CDR3 here is CASSDSTGRGSDTQYF. The CDR3 nucleotides are TGTGCCAGCAGTGACTCGACTGGCAGGGGTTCAGATACGCAGTATTTT.

This clone was counted once. The chain uses TRBV10-3 and TRBJ2-6; 7 nucleotides line up with TRBD1. CDR3 length: 16 amino acids. Unmatched junction bases numbered 9, after V lost 10 bases and J lost 0 bases. Germline V gives CDR1 ENHRY, CDR2 SYGVKD. The CDR3 DNA is TGTGCCACCTTGAACAGGGGAGACTCTGGGGCCAACGTCCTGACTTTC. It specifies CATLNRGDSGANVLTF.

This clone was recorded once. This chain links TRBV6-6 with TRBJ2-3, with D perhaps matching TRBD2 (5 bases). CDR1 is MNHNY, CDR2 SVGAGI, per germline (reference sequence). CDR3 length equals 12 residues. The V gene lost 6 bases and the J gene lost 6 bases, with 10 bases spanning the gap. In nucleotides, the CDR3 is TGTGCCAGCAGCAACGGCGGGGATACGCAGTATTTT. Its translation: CASSNGGDTQYF.

The rearrangement uses TRBV7-8 and TRBJ2-1; weak D call: TRBD2 (5 bases). The CDR3 sequence is 12 residues long. V lost 5 bases to trimming and J lost 7 bases, with 9 bases between them. Germline V CDR1 and CDR2: SGHVS, FQNEAQ. The CDR3 protein is CASSVTSNEQFF. The CDR3 nucleotides read TGTGCCAGCAGCGTTACTAGTAATGAGCAGTTCTTC. The entire variable domain, with the rest obtained from reference TRBV7-8 and TRBJ2-1, is as follows: GAGVSQSPRYKVAKRGQDVALRCDPISGHVSLFWYQQALGQGPEFLTYFQNEAQLDKSGLPSDRFFAERPEGSVSTLKIQRTQQEDSAVYLCASSVTSNEQFFGPGTRLTVL.

V and J are TRBV2 and TRBJ2-2, with TRBD2 matching over 8 bases. Losses at the gene ends were 4 bases for V and 5 bases for J; bases not matched to a gene: 6. CDR1 and CDR2 (germline): SNHLY, FYNNEI. The CDR3 is 15 residues long. CDR3 sequence (DNA): TGTGCCAGCAGTGTTAGCGGGATGGGAACCGGGGAGCTGTTTTTT. Encoded protein: CASSVSGMGTGELFF.

The chain carries TRBV10-3 and TRBJ1-4, with 7 bases that match TRBD1. CDR1 ENHRY and CDR2 SYGVKD come from the germline V gene. This CDR3 region has 12 residues. The J segment lost 8 bases and the V segment lost 11 bases, leaving 8 bases of the junction unmatched. The CDR3 reads CADRQGWEKLFF. CDR3 nucleotides: TGTGCCGACCGACAGGGATGGGAAAAACTGTTTTTT.

The CDR3 sequence is CASSQEETGGTGELFF. The CDR3 DNA sequence: TGCGCCAGCAGCCAAGAAGAGACAGGGGGCACCGGGGAGCTGTTTTTT. This chain joins TRBV4-1 and TRBJ2-2; 9 nucleotides align to TRBD1. V gave up 0 bases and J gave up 4 bases; unmatched junction bases: 3. Looked up from germline, CDR1 is MGHRA and CDR2 is YSYEKL. The CDR3 spans 16 residues.

The chain couples TRBV4-1 to TRBJ2-7; 9 bases match TRBD1. Unmatched junction bases numbered 7, after V lost 1 base and J lost 6 bases. This CDR3 comprises 15 residues. Per the germline V gene, CDR1 is MGHRA and CDR2 is YSYEKL. DNA for the CDR3: TGCGCCAGCAGCCAAGTCGGGACAGGGATCGCCGAGCAGTACTTC. Translated: CASSQVGTGIAEQYF.

The chain couples TRBV5-4 to TRBJ2-1, with D maybe TRBD1 (5 bases). V was trimmed by 0 bases and J by 6 bases, leaving 13 bases between them. From germline, CDR1 is SGHNT and CDR2 YYREEE (reference sequence). This CDR3 contains 15 residues. In DNA form, the CDR3 reads TGTGCCAGCAGCTTGGCCGCAGGGCATGGCAATGAGCAGTTCTTC. Amino acids: CASSLAAGHGNEQFF.

J is TRBJ2-7 and V is TRBV29-1; D is unresolved. V lost 0 bases, J lost 1 base, and 7 bases lay in between. Germline V CDR1 and CDR2: SQVTM, ANQGSEA. This CDR3 is 13 amino acids long. The CDR3 here is CSVEDPISYEQYF. CDR3 sequence (DNA): TGCAGCGTTGAAGATCCCATTTCCTACGAGCAGTACTTC.

The chain links TRBV7-2 to TRBJ1-2, with D possibly being TRBD1 (6 bases). Germline lookup yields CDR1 SGHTA and CDR2 FQGNSA. The CDR3 contains 13 residues. Trimming pared 4 bases from V and 7 bases from J, leaving 13 bases between. The CDR3 loop is CASSSQGTGGYTF. The CDR3 DNA reads TGTGCCAGCAGCTCGCAGGGGACGGGTGGCTACACCTTC.

This clone appeared once. One junction end disagrees with the germline gene, perhaps due to a read error. This chain joins TRBV6-1 and TRBJ2-1; 11 nucleotides match TRBD1. Germline CDR1 is MNHNS and CDR2 is SASEGT. There are 17 residues in the CDR3. CDR3 sequence (DNA): TGTGCCAGCAGTCAAGCAAGGGGACAGGGGGTTTACAATGAGCAGTTCTTC. This translates into CASSQARGQGVYNEQFF.

The rearrangement links TRBV7-9 to TRBJ1-6, with D maybe TRBD1 (5 bases). Trimming left V 5 bases short and J 9 bases short, with 14 bases between. This CDR3 comprises 14 residues. Per the germline V gene, CDR1 is SEHNR and CDR2 is FQNEAQ (reference sequence). This chain's CDR3 is CASSPNGQGSPLHF. In nucleotides, the CDR3 is TGTGCCAGCAGCCCGAACGGTCAGGGTTCACCCCTCCACTTT.

The rearrangement uses TRBV23-1 and TRBJ2-7; the D gene is possibly TRBD1 (5 bases). TRBV23-1 is filed as an ORF, its function uncertain. Trimming took 0 bases from V and 9 from J, leaving 6 bases between them. This CDR3 has 11 amino acids. In DNA, the CDR3 is TGCGCCAGCAGTCAATCTACAGGGCAGTACTTC. It is translated as CASSQSTGQYF.

The V gene is TRBV27, the J gene TRBJ1-6; 7 bases fit TRBD1. This CDR3 has 18 residues. Germline assignment: CDR1 MNHEY and CDR2 SMNVEV (reference sequence). The J segment lost 0 bases and the V segment lost 5 bases, leaving 10 bases of the junction unmatched. The CDR3 loop reads CASSLRDSWSSYNSPLHF. DNA for the CDR3: TGTGCCAGCAGTCTAAGGGACAGCTGGAGCTCCTATAATTCACCCCTCCACTTT.

This clone was seen a single time. This chain joins TRBV9 and TRBJ2-1; 7 positions agree with TRBD2. Germline V gives CDR1 SGDLS, CDR2 YYNGEE. The CDR3 has 14 amino acids. The junction had 7 bases not matched to a gene; V was cut back by 1 base and J by 9 bases. The CDR3 loop is CASSVSGSGGEQFF. CDR3 DNA: TGTGCCAGCAGCGTATCCGGGTCGGGAGGTGAGCAGTTCTTC.

This clone was seen only a few times. This sequence joins TRBV10-1 and TRBJ2-4; D gene ambiguous. Per germline, CDR1 WNHNN and CDR2 SYGVQD (reference sequence). Trimming left V 4 bases short and J 7 bases short, with 11 bases between. The CDR3 runs to 13 residues. CDR3 residues: CASSGGIGNIQYF. CDR3 nucleotides: TGCGCCAGCAGTGGCGGAATCGGGAACATTCAGTACTTC.

The CDR3 bases are TGTGCCAGCAGTCCAATAACAGGGGGCATCAGCAATCAGCCCCAGCATTTT. Its translation is CASSPITGGISNQPQHF. This rearrangement joins TRBV28 to TRBJ1-5, with TRBD1 matching 9 bases. Per the germline V gene, CDR1 is MDHEN and CDR2 is SYDVKM. The CDR3 is 17 residues long. With V trimmed by 5 bases and J by 1 base, 9 bases remained unmatched.

This chain links TRBV27 with TRBJ1-5; unclear D gene. V dropped 6 bases and J dropped 7 bases, with 13 bases sitting between them. CDR3 length: 13 amino acids. Germline V gene sequence: CDR1 MNHEY, CDR2 SMNVEV (reference sequence). The CDR3 here is CASSRRWEQPQHF. CDR3 coding DNA: TGTGCCAGCAGCCGCCGTTGGGAGCAGCCCCAGCATTTT.

CDR3 in DNA: TGTGCCAGCAGCCAACGACAGGGATACACTGAAGCTTTCTTT. The encoded protein is CASSQRQGYTEAFF. The V and J genes are TRBV13 and TRBJ1-1, with TRBD1 matching over 7 bases. The CDR3 consists of 14 residues. V shed 5 bases and J 3 bases; nucleotides not matched to a gene: 6. Germline V gives CDR1 PRHDT, CDR2 FYEKMQ (reference sequence).

The CDR3 protein is CASTKPSYEQYF. The CDR3, as DNA: TGTGCCAGCACTAAACCTTCCTACGAGCAGTACTTC. The rearrangement joins TRBV2 to TRBJ2-7; D ambiguous. V lost 7 bases and J lost 1, with 8 bases in between. Germline CDR1 and CDR2: SNHLY and FYNNEI. This CDR3 is 12 amino acids long.

This chain links TRBV19 with TRBJ2-1; TRBD1 is a possible D gene (5 bases). Germline-derived CDR1 and CDR2 are LNHDA and SQIVND (reference sequence). The CDR3 is 14 residues long. Trimming left V 3 bases short and J 10 bases short, with 16 bases between. The CDR3 loop is CASSISGLGREQFF. CDR3 coding DNA: TGTGCCAGTAGTATCTCCGGGCTGGGGCGGGAGCAGTTCTTC. Together with reference TRBV19 and TRBJ2-1, the CDR3 gives the full variable domain: DGGITQSPKYLFRKEGQNVTLSCEQNLNHDAMYWYRQDPGQGLRLIYYSQIVNDFQKGDIAEGYSVSREKKESFPLTVTSAQKNPTAFYLCASSISGLGREQFFGPGTRLTVL.

The chain is built from TRBV25-1 and TRBJ2-3; TRBD1 might be the D (5 bases). V lost 3 bases and J lost 3, with 10 bases in between. CDR3 length equals 14 residues. CDR1 is MGHDK and CDR2 is SYGVNS in the germline V gene. Here the CDR3 reads CASSDWGETDTQYF. The CDR3 DNA reads TGTGCCAGCAGTGACTGGGGCGAAACAGATACGCAGTATTTT.

The CDR3 here is CASSPRGQTGNTIYF. CDR3 sequence (DNA): TGTGCCAGCTCACCTAGGGGCCAAACTGGAAACACCATATATTTT. The chain carries TRBV18 and TRBJ1-3; possible D gene TRBD1, 5 bases. The CDR3 has 15 residues. Trimming pared 3 bases from V and 2 bases from J, leaving 11 bases between. The germline gives CDR1 KGHSH, CDR2 LQKENI.